This entry lists 10 T cell receptor beta chains sequenced from one sample in a study of blood T cells in healthy people across ages. PCR was performed a second time for roughly 7 to 11 cycles using a sample-barcoded 5' primer and a J-beta primer mix. TCRdb itself ran the 5' RACE reads through MiXCR, one entry per CDR3 protein. The repertoire holds 1.5 million or so distinct CDR3 sequences, with 35% to 45% as singletons. Sequenced input: blood. These receptors came from a woman aged 18-29 years in good health.

The chain recombines TRBV7-2 with TRBJ2-1; 7 nucleotides match TRBD2. The V segment lost 5 bases and the J segment 3 bases; nucleotides outside the gene matches: 10. CDR3 length: 16 residues. CDR1 and CDR2 (germline): SGHTA, FQGNSA. DNA for the CDR3: TGTGCCAGCAGCCCCATGCTAGCGGTAGACTACAATGAGCAGTTCTTC. Translating gives CASSPMLAVDYNEQFF.

The chain combines TRBV12-3 or TRBV12-4 with TRBJ2-1; weak D call: TRBD1 (6 bases). The CDR3 has 17 amino acids. Trimming left V 4 bases short and J 0 bases short, with 16 bases between. The CDR3 DNA reads TGTGCCAGCAGTTCTCGGACAGTAAGGACCTCCTACAATGAGCAGTTCTTC. It is translated as CASSSRTVRTSYNEQFF.

The chain carries TRBV5-1 and TRBJ2-7; D not resolved. Trimming left V 8 bases short and J 9 bases short, with 9 bases between. CDR1 is SGHRS, CDR2 YFSETQ, per germline. The CDR3 runs 9 residues. The CDR3 region is CARFGGQYF. CDR3 DNA: TGCGCCAGGTTCGGCGGGCAGTACTTC.

The chain couples TRBV12-3 or TRBV12-4 to TRBJ1-2; TRBD1 agrees at 8 bases. Trimming cost V 6 bases and J 5 bases; bases outside gene matches: 5. This CDR3 comprises 13 residues. CDR3 coding DNA: TGTGCCAGCAGGTACAGGGGGTCTTATGGCTACACCTTC. It yields the protein CASRYRGSYGYTF.

Points on this clonotype: One junction end does not reproduce the germline sequence, and a read error may be involved. The V call is TRBV6-1, the J call TRBJ2-1, with D unresolved. Germline values: CDR1 MNHNS, CDR2 SASEGT. The CDR3 length is 12 residues. The CDR3 reads CASGDGGNEQFF. CDR3 coding DNA: TGTGCCAGCGGTGACGGTGGCAATGAGCAGTTCTTC.

The sample holds a few counts of this clonotype. The chain links TRBV6-4 to TRBJ1-1, with TRBD1 as a possible D gene (6 bases). Per germline, CDR1 MRHNA and CDR2 SNTAGT. The V end was cut by 5 bases, the J end by 4 bases, with 14 bases between. CDR3 length: 14 amino acids. CDR3 sequence (DNA): TGTGCCAGCAGTCGAACAGGGATGTCCACTGAAGCTTTCTTT. Translating it yields CASSRTGMSTEAFF.

This clonotype appeared a few times. This sequence joins TRBV6-2 or TRBV6-3 and TRBJ2-7; D is unresolved. The CDR3 consists of 13 residues. V lost 1 base to trimming and J lost 2 bases, with 6 bases between them. Germline V CDR1 and CDR2: MNHEY, SVGEGT. CDR3 amino acids: CASSYLGTYEQYF. DNA of the CDR3: TGTGCCAGCAGTTACTTAGGTACCTACGAGCAGTACTTC.

On this clonotype itself: One end of the junction fails to match germline, which may point to a read error. The chain links TRBV4-3 to TRBJ2-1; 14 bases map to TRBD2. The CDR3 contains 21 residues. Germline values: CDR1 LGHNA, CDR2 YSLEER. The CDR3 protein is CASSQDIWRTSGGPSYKEQFF. CDR3 sequence (DNA): TGCGCCAGCAGCCAAGATATTTGGAGGACTAGCGGGGGGCCCTCCTACAAGGAGCAGTTCTTC.

This chain connects TRBV10-3 to TRBJ2-7; D unresolved. V lost 3 bases, J lost 2 bases, and 17 bases lay in between. CDR3 size: 16 residues. Germline CDR1 and CDR2: ENHRY and SYGVKD. The CDR3 DNA reads TGTGCCATCAGTGATAATGGGAAACCAGTGGCCTACGAGCAGTACTTC. Its translation: CAISDNGKPVAYEQYF.

This chain connects TRBV2 to TRBJ2-7, with D unresolved. The CDR3 runs 10 residues. V was clipped by 4 bases and J by 6 bases, with 4 bases between them. CDR1 and CDR2 from the germline V gene are SNHLY and FYNNEI. The CDR3 is CASSVAEQYF. CDR3 coding DNA: TGTGCCAGCAGTGTCGCCGAGCAGTACTTC. The full variable domain, in which reference TRBV2 and TRBJ2-7 provide the parts outside the CDR3, is EPEVTQTPSHQVTQMGQEVILRCVPISNHLYFYWYRQILGQKVEFLVSFYNNEISEKSEIFDDQFSVERPDGSNFTLKIRSTKLEDSAMYFCASSVAEQYFGPGTRLTVT.